These T cell receptor beta chains were read from a single sample in a study of graft-versus-host responses after intestinal transplantation. Assay used: immunoSEQ multiplex PCR; TCRdb lists only in-frame clones, some missing. Of under 25,000 clones in the sample, approximately 39% are singletons; the top ten hold roughly 2%. The sequenced sample was alloreactive CD4+ T cells from a mixed lymphocyte reaction culture, obtained before transplantation. All receptors derive from a human patient who was an organ donor for intestinal transplantation. Each CDR3 is given with its conserved first and last residue. The D gene is left open where the match is weak. Only some rows state a clone size, as once, few, many or a class for expanded clones.

CASTGTFSTDTQYF	TGTGCCAGCACCGGGACGTTCAGCACAGATACGCAGTATTTT	.	.	TRBV6-1	TRBJ2-3
CASSEPGLVYNEQFF	TGTGCCAGCAGTGAACCGGGACTGGTCTACAATGAGCAGTTCTTC	.	.	TRBV6-1	TRBJ2-1
CASKGTNTGELFF	TGTGCCAGTAAAGGGACGAACACCGGGGAGCTGTTTTTT	.	.	TRBV19	TRBJ2-2
CASSLFPSTGHHYNEQFF	TGTGCCAGCAGTTTGTTCCCCTCGACAGGGCACCACTACAATGAGCAGTTCTTC	.	TRBD1	TRBV28	TRBJ2-1
CASRRGGLVDTQYF	TGTGCCAGCAGGAGGGGGGGGTTAGTAGATACGCAGTATTTT	.	.	TRBV6-1	TRBJ2-3
CASSLWVGETQYF	TGCGCCAGCAGCTTGTGGGTAGGGGAGACCCAGTACTTC	.	.	TRBV5-1	TRBJ2-5
CASSRDTSGAYEQYF	TGTGCCAGCAGCCGCGATACTAGCGGAGCCTACGAGCAGTACTTC	few	TRBD2	TRBV6-1	TRBJ2-7
CASSPAAPYEQYF	TGTGCCAGCAGCCCCGCGGCCCCCTACGAGCAGTACTTC	.	.	TRBV11-2	TRBJ2-7
CAWRTSGRDTQYF	TGTGCCTGGAGGACTAGCGGGAGAGATACGCAGTATTTT	few	TRBD2	TRBV30	TRBJ2-3
CASSGGQGAGDIQYF	TGCGCCAGCAGCGGGGGACAGGGGGCGGGAGACATTCAGTACTTC	once	TRBD1	TRBV5-1	TRBJ2-4
CASSVASIGLAGDTQYF	TGTGCCAGCAGCGTAGCTTCAATCGGACTAGCGGGAGACACGCAGTATTTT	.	TRBD2	TRBV9	TRBJ2-3
CASSYDRGRETQYF	TGTGCCAGCAGTTACGACAGGGGGCGAGAGACCCAGTACTTC	.	TRBD1	TRBV6-5	TRBJ2-5
CASSPGLVYNEQFF	TGTGCCAGCAGCCCGGGACTAGTGTACAATGAGCAGTTCTTC	few	TRBD2	TRBV7-2	TRBJ2-1
CASSVSPQETQYF	TGTGCCAGCAGCGTTAGTCCCCAAGAGACCCAGTACTTC	.	.	TRBV9	TRBJ2-5